Described below is a single TCR beta chain sequence and its context. Its antigen is unknown. Base qualities were left out, and no much larger clone turns up one base away. One collaborating source in Seattle enrolled patients during active infection and followed them longitudinally through the course of disease. Each collaborating institution followed its own protocols to collect whole blood in K2EDTA tubes. Collaborator samples were shipped for TCRbeta analysis as frozen whole blood, isolated PBMCs, or DNA extracted from either sample type. TCRbeta CDR3 regions were amplified from genomic DNA by means of the immunoSEQ Assay, a bias-controlled multiplex PCR. The authors' analysis ran thus. The number of nucleated cells in each sample was estimated from the amplification of reference gene primers within the assay. To quantify the absolute abundance of each unique TCRbeta CDR3 rearrangement, sequence reads were collapsed and filtered. For each sample, productive Simpson clonality was calculated by taking the square root of Simpson's diversity index across productive rearrangements. Not all clones reach the TCRdb copy of this immuneACCESS table, which keeps in-frame sequences only. Checked studies attribute under half of the gap to unresolved V genes and leave the rest unexplained. V and J calls and clone size are those listed in that table; D and trimming were worked out from the DNA. Across this sample there are some 220,000 clones, with 92% seen only once. The top ten clones comprise approximately 0.8% of the sample.

The CDR3 spans 13 residues, from the cysteine through the phenylalanine. Only the CDR3 part of the read is kept: 39 bases, read in frame from the first base. The germline ends are 12 bases apart after V is trimmed by 6 bases and J by 3 bases. Sequences MGHRA (CDR1) and YSYEKL (CDR2) are obtained from the germline V gene. This sample is drawn from a study of blood T cell repertoires in COVID-19 (TCRdb year 2020). With regard to the full study: The collaborator samples originated in the United States, Italy and Spain and spanned the acute and convalescent phases of COVID-19. Where available, HLA class I and class II types were obtained from metadata supplied by the sample provider rather than from assay-based typing. The repertoires were released in a freely available public database intended as a resource for research on the immune response to SARS-CoV-2. The prospective study material was composed of cDNA or gDNA derived from T cells, B-cell-depleted T cells, or PBMCs. Samples came from the ongoing ImmuneRACE study (first 160 participants) plus 1,254 subjects from 6 global collaborators. Deeply sampled blood TCRbeta repertoires from subjects exposed to, actively infected with, or recovered from COVID-19 were included in the dataset. Nearly every sample came with metadata listing a de-identified subject ID, COVID-19 status, age in years and sex. The investigation overall reported the following: The quantity of clinical and demographic metadata differed by source and by participant and was supplied without curation.

This TCR was sampled from a man aged 25-45 years with COVID-19, enrolled during active disease. Material: peripheral blood. The chain links TRBV4-1 with TRBJ2-7; the D gene identity is not certain. CDR3 protein: CASSGQRFYEQYF. The nucleotide sequence is given as TGCGCCAGCAGTGGGCAGAGATTCTACGAGCAGTACTTC.